The 15 T cell receptor beta chains presented below share a single source sample, sequenced in a study of blood T cell repertoires in COVID-19. The assay was immunoSEQ multiplex PCR, and TCRdb's table has in-frame clones only and misses some. Seen here are about 250,000 clones, just over 85% observed once, and the top ten hold 1.5% to 2%. The specimen sequenced was PBMCs or T cells enriched from blood (not recorded which). The receptors were sampled from a man between 40 and 49 years old who had recovered from COVID-19.

V is TRBV5-1 and J is TRBJ2-7; D is perhaps TRBD2 (6 bases). Germline V CDR1 and CDR2: SGHRS, YFSETQ. Trimming removed 4 bases from V and 4 bases from J, with 21 bases in between. There are 16 residues in the CDR3. CDR3 sequence reads: CASSRQTAGLDYEQYF. CDR3 nucleotides: TGCGCCAGCAGCCGCCAGACGGCGGGGTTAGATTACGAGCAGTACTTC.

CDR3 in DNA: TGTGCCAGCAGGCGGGACTCCCCGGGCCGGGAGCAGTTCTTC. It codes for CASRRDSPGREQFF. The V call is TRBV2, the J call TRBJ2-1; tentative D call: TRBD2 (6 bases). CDR3 length equals 14 residues. V was cut by 6 bases and J by 10 bases, with 19 bases left in between. Germline CDR1 reads SNHLY; CDR2 reads FYNNEI.

The CDR3 reads CAWSGRGASEQYF. CDR3 sequence (DNA): TGTGCCTGGAGTGGGCGGGGGGCTAGCGAGCAGTACTTC. The chain links TRBV30 to TRBJ2-7; 8 bases are shared with TRBD2. V lost 1 base and J lost 6; bases outside the gene matches: 5. The V gene's germline CDR1 is GTSNPN and CDR2 SVGIG (reference sequence). This CDR3 comprises 13 residues.

The chain links TRBV6-5 to TRBJ2-1; a weak D match, TRBD1 (6 bases). The germline V gene has CDR1 MNHEY and CDR2 SVGAGI. Between the trimmed V and J ends, which lost 6 bases and 8 bases, there was a span of 14 bases. This CDR3 spans 13 amino acids. This CDR3 is CASRSLQGHEQFF. The CDR3 DNA is TGTGCCAGCAGGTCACTACAGGGTCATGAGCAGTTCTTC.

This rearrangement joins TRBV9 to TRBJ2-1, with TRBD2 matching 10 bases. The germline gives CDR1 SGDLS, CDR2 YYNGEE. With 4 bases clipped from V and 5 bases from J, the junction kept 6 bases outside the gene matches. The CDR3 is 15 amino acids. For the CDR3, the DNA is TGTGCCAGCAGCACCGGGACTAGCGTTAACAATGAGCAGTTCTTC. It encodes CASSTGTSVNNEQFF.

J is TRBJ2-7 and V is TRBV11-1, with a weak D call TRBD1 (5 bases). The CDR3 loop spans 16 amino acids. V was shortened by 1 base and J by 5 bases, with 18 bases between the two germline ends. Germline values: CDR1 SGHAT, CDR2 FQDESV (reference sequence). CDR3 residues: CASSLERTPGQNEQYF. As DNA, the CDR3 is TGTGCCAGCAGCTTAGAGAGGACACCCGGTCAGAACGAGCAGTACTTC.

The chain employs TRBV19 and TRBJ1-2; 7 bases line up with TRBD1. The J segment lost 2 bases and the V segment lost 3 bases, leaving 3 bases of the junction unmatched. The germline V gene encodes CDR1 LNHDA and CDR2 SQIVND (reference sequence). The CDR3 sequence is 14 residues long. The CDR3 spells CASSMDRQNYGYTF. The CDR3 nucleotides are TGTGCCAGTAGTATGGACAGGCAGAACTATGGCTACACCTTC.

V gene TRBV5-6 combines with J gene TRBJ2-7; a weak D match, TRBD2 (6 bases). The CDR3 is 16 amino acids. In germline, CDR1 is SGHDT, CDR2 YYEEEE. Trimming pared 2 bases from V and 5 bases from J, leaving 20 bases between. CDR3 bases: TGTGCCAGCAGCTTAGGGTCAGCGGGCTTCCTGGACGAGCAGTACTTC. Its protein is CASSLGSAGFLDEQYF.

The genes are TRBV5-1 and TRBJ2-7, with TRBD2 matching 8 bases. Looked up from germline, CDR1 is SGHRS and CDR2 is YFSETQ. With 5 bases clipped from V and 4 bases from J, the junction kept 11 bases outside the gene matches. The CDR3 runs 15 residues. CDR3 loop: CASRTSGSSMYEQYF. CDR3 in DNA: TGCGCCAGCAGAACAAGCGGGAGTAGTATGTACGAGCAGTACTTC.

J is TRBJ1-6 and V is TRBV11-1; D not certain. Germline CDR1 reads SGHAT; CDR2 reads FQDESV (reference sequence). There are 13 residues in the CDR3. Trimming stripped 1 base from V and 7 bases from J, with 5 bases between. CDR3 loop: CASSLEQNSPLHF. The CDR3 nucleotides read TGTGCCAGCAGCTTAGAACAAAATTCACCCCTCCACTTT. The full variable domain, rest sourced from reference TRBV11-1 and TRBJ1-6, is EAEVAQSPRYKITEKSQAVAFWCDPISGHATLYWYRQILGQGPELLVQFQDESVVDDSQLPKDRFSAERLKGVDSTLKIQPAELGDSAMYLCASSLEQNSPLHFGNGTRLTVT.

CDR3 sequence: CASRGGSSYEQYF. DNA of the CDR3: TGTGCCAGCCGGGGGGGGAGCTCCTACGAGCAGTACTTC. This chain connects TRBV14 to TRBJ2-7; 8 bases match TRBD2. Germline values: CDR1 SGHDN, CDR2 FVKESK. The V and J ends lost 8 bases and 0 bases, in that order; junction bases with no gene match: 3. The CDR3 is 13 amino acids.

This sequence joins TRBV14 and TRBJ1-1; the match to TRBD1 covers 7 bases. V trimming: 2 bases; J trimming: 2 bases; junction bases outside the gene matches: 5. CDR3 length equals 15 residues. The germline CDR1 and CDR2 sequences are SGHDN and FVKESK. CDR3 protein: CASSQKGTANTEAFF. The CDR3 DNA sequence: TGTGCCAGCAGCCAAAAGGGGACAGCTAACACTGAAGCTTTCTTT.

V is TRBV7-9 and J is TRBJ2-3; a possible D gene is TRBD1 (6 bases). The V end was cut by 3 bases, the J end by 1 base, with 11 bases between. This CDR3 spans 15 amino acids. CDR1 is SEHNR, CDR2 FQNEAQ, per germline (reference sequence). In nucleotides, the CDR3 is TGTGCCAGCAGCTTCTCAGGGGTCGGCACAGATACGCAGTATTTT. Translating it yields CASSFSGVGTDTQYF.

The chain employs TRBV5-6 and TRBJ2-1; 7 nucleotides agree with TRBD1. With 0 bases clipped from V and 8 bases from J, the junction kept 5 bases outside the gene matches. The CDR3 consists of 14 residues. Germline CDR1 is SGHDT and CDR2 is YYEEEE. The CDR3 DNA sequence: TGTGCCAGCAGCTTGGGCGCACAGGGGCATGAGCAGTTCTTC. This encodes CASSLGAQGHEQFF.

The chain employs TRBV4-3 and TRBJ2-5; 8 nucleotides align to TRBD2. V dropped 4 bases and J dropped 3; count of bases not matched to a gene: 7. Germline CDR1 and CDR2: LGHNA and YSLEER. The CDR3 has 15 amino acids. The CDR3, as DNA: TGCGCCAGCAGCCCCCAGGGACTAGTAGAAGAGACCCAGTACTTC. Amino acid sequence: CASSPQGLVEETQYF.